The source of this T cell receptor beta chain is a study of molecular identifiers for immune sequencing clone quantification. The wider study: Four of five RNA aliquots from around 20,000 or 100,000 naive CD8 T cells were sequenced.

The germline V gene has CDR1 MNHEY and CDR2 SVGEGT. This CDR3 has 14 amino acids. V lost 6 bases to trimming and J lost 2 bases, with 12 bases between them. Preparation of the bulk TCR libraries relied on previously described methods and listed TCR primers. TCRdb fed the PCR reads into MiXCR, producing one record per CDR3 protein. The table includes more than 450,000 distinct CDR3 sequences, roughly 26% detected once. In the case of this clonotype: The antigen is not known.

RNA fractions of 10%, 30% or 50% and 20,000 to 1,000,000 sorted cells were the source of naive CD8 libraries. Notes on the study in general: Over 97% of CMV-specific effector molecules, but under 1% of naive ones, were in clones above 20 copies.

This TCR was recovered from a human donor in good health. Some libraries in this study had Jurkat cell RNA spiked in. Sequencing was done on a sample of naive CD8+ T cells from blood, with Jurkat cell RNA spiked in. Subset in this sample: FACS-sorted CD8+CD4-CCR7+CD45RA+ naive T cells. This chain joins TRBV6-2 or TRBV6-3 and TRBJ2-3; tentative D call: TRBD2 (6 bases). In nucleotides, the CDR3 is TGTGCCAGCAGAAGCGGGTACTACACAGATACGCAGTATTTT. Translated: CASRSGYYTDTQYF.